This entry describes one T cell receptor (beta chain). What it recognizes is unknown. The germline V and J ends were trimmed by 3 bases and 0 bases, with 12 bases remaining between them. The germline V gene encodes CDR1 LNHDA and CDR2 SQIVND (reference sequence). The CDR3 runs 17 residues. The sample's time point: persistent/refractory GD, antithyroid drugs over 5 years with positive TRAb. PBMCs were the source of the RNA used for TCR sequencing. The patients were enrolled through endocrinology in Xi'an, China. This sample is drawn from a study of regulatory T cells in long-lasting Graves disease. As for the study in general: Positivity for TSH receptor antibodies plus over 5 years of antithyroid drugs meant persistent Graves' disease.

In building TCR beta libraries, iRepertoire HTBI primers were used together with Arm-PCR of CDR3 regions. Original handling: Looking across samples, the authors found 62 TRBV and fewer than 15 TRBJ segments. One entry per CDR3 protein results from TCRdb running MiXCR on the multiplex PCR reads. For this entry, the V and J calls and clone size follow TCRdb and not the study's own pipeline. The data hold under 500,000 distinct CDR3 sequences, with less than 25% observed a single time. Study-wide results and limits: Comparison showed that persistent patients shared more public clonotypes (2,741) than new patients (966).

The genes are TRBV19 and TRBJ2-6, with a possible D match to TRBD1 (5 bases). This clonotype was sampled from a female donor with Graves disease. The specimen comprised peripheral blood mononuclear cells (PBMCs), sampled when the disease was refractory, from a patient treated with antithyroid drugs. CDR3 sequence reads: CASSMNRFVSGANVLTF. The CDR3, as DNA: TGTGCCAGTAGTATGAACAGGTTTGTCTCTGGGGCCAACGTCCTGACTTTC.